Here is one T cell receptor beta chain with its context. Its antigen is undetermined. This CDR3 comprises 13 residues. Germline V gene lookup returns CDR1 PRHDT and CDR2 FYEKMQ (reference sequence). These data originate in a study of CXCR3-negative and CXCR3-positive naive CD8 T cells. The study, taken as a whole, reports: The majority of assays used fresh PBMCs, and CXCR3 expression partially decreased after cryopreservation. Diversity in memory CD8+ cells fell much lower than the comparably high levels seen in both naive subsets.

UMI-labeled 5' RACE yielded the TRB cDNA libraries. TCRdb reprocessed the 5' RACE reads, keeping one entry per CDR3 protein, no DNA. Its listing shows tens of thousands of distinct CDR3 sequences. The sample taken for sequencing was memory CD8+ T cells from blood. This TCR came from a human donor in good health. Some clones in this sample may be carry-over from other donors' samples. The chain carries TRBV13 and TRBJ1-1; checking the TCRdb D call of TRBD1 is not possible without DNA. This chain's CDR3 is CASSHRGWAEAFF.